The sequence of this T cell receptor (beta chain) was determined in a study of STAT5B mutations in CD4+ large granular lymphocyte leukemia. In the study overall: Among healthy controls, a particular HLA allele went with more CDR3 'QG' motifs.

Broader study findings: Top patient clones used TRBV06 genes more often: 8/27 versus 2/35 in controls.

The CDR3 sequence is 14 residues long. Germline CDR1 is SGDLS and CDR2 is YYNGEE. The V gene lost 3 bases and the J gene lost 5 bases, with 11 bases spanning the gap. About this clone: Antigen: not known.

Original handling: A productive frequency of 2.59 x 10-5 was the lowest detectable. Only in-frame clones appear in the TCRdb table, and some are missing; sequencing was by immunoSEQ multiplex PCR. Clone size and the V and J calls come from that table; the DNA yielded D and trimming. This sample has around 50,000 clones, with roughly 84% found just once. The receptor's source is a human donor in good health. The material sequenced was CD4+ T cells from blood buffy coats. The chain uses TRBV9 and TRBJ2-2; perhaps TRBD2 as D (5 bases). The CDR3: CASSASPQTGELFF. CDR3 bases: TGTGCCAGCAGCGCTAGCCCCCAGACCGGGGAGCTGTTTTTT.